This T cell receptor beta chain came from a study of blood T cell repertoires in COVID-19. As for the study in general: COVID-19 samples, acute and convalescent, were from the United States, Italy and Spain. From T cells, B-cell-depleted T cells, or PBMCs came the material, which was cDNA or gDNA.

Authors' methods: Amplifying reference gene primers gave estimates of nucleated cell counts. This table comes from immunoSEQ multiplex PCR, and its TCRdb copy is limited to in-frame clones, with some not included. Clonal size and the V and J genes are those of that table, whereas D and trimming came from the DNA. The sample contains under 45,000 clones, around nine tenths of which appear only once. After removal of 1 base from V and 6 bases from J, the junction contained 4 bases not matched to a gene. Germline V gives CDR1 SGHVS, CDR2 FNYEAQ. The CDR3 spans 14 residues. The TCR was taken from a human donor in a cohort sampled during active COVID-19. The sample taken for sequencing was peripheral blood. J is TRBJ2-7 and V is TRBV7-6; 9 nucleotides agree with TRBD1. CDR3 residues: CASSLDGQGSEQYF. The CDR3 region has the DNA TGTGCCAGCAGCTTAGATGGACAGGGGAGCGAGCAGTACTTC.